A few counts support the clone carrying this T cell receptor beta chain. Its antigen is not identified. The V gene's germline CDR1 is MDHEN and CDR2 SYDVKM. The CDR3 covers 15 residues. Deletions cut 4 bases from V and 0 bases from J, with 11 bases between. The record originates from a study of response to subunit inactivated influenza vaccine. TCRdb reprocessed the RT-PCR reads with MiXCR, giving one entry per CDR3 protein. This table has 150,000 to 200,000 distinct CDR3 sequences, about 12% appearing once. Study observations and caveats: A suggestion made by the authors is that each seasonal influenza vaccination recruits few new T cells.

These same data were also listed under a study on T cells expressing NK-cell markers. That source adds: Production of TCR beta cDNA relied on 5'RACE template switching with UMIs. Seven sequenced donors out of eight were HCMV-seropositive, one seronegative. The sorts in several experiments were restricted to alpha-beta TCR T cells by an anti-gamma-delta TCR antibody. Evidence did not settle whether expanded NKG2C+ T cell clones targeted HCMV.

Material: CD8+ T cells sorted from PBMCs, obtained approximately 13 days after vaccination. The rearrangement links TRBV28 to TRBJ2-3, with D unresolved. This TCR derives from a man aged 45-65 years who received an inactivated influenza vaccine. The CDR3 sequence is CASSSRPASTDTQYF. As DNA, the CDR3 is TGTGCCAGCAGTTCCCGCCCAGCTAGCACAGATACGCAGTATTTT.